This T cell receptor (beta chain) was identified in a study of cytomegalovirus exposure and HLA in healthy donors. In germline, CDR1 is MNHEY, CDR2 SMNVEV (reference sequence). The trim removed 7 bases at V and 11 bases at J, leaving 24 bases unmatched. The CDR3 loop spans 18 amino acids. Use of 60 Vbeta and 13 Jbeta primers characterized the PCR. Assay used: immunoSEQ multiplex PCR; TCRdb lists only in-frame clones, some missing. The sample contains around 200,000 clones, around nine tenths of which appear only once. The sample taken for sequencing was PBMCs. The chain links TRBV27 to TRBJ1-5; 9 positions match TRBD1. The clonotype was recovered from a woman aged 25-40 years in good health and CMV-seronegative. CDR3 protein: CASNPTLTTGTGQHSQHF. CDR3 sequence (DNA): TGTGCCAGCAACCCTACCTTAACAACCGGGACAGGGCAACACTCCCAGCATTTT.